Below are 9 T cell receptor beta chains sequenced from a single sample in a study of blood T cell repertoires in COVID-19. Profiling relied on immunoSEQ multiplex PCR, and the TCRdb table lists in-frame clones only, not all of them. In the table there are some 200,000 clones, more than 80% of which are singletons. The material sequenced was peripheral blood. Source of these receptors: a woman aged 40 to 50 with COVID-19, enrolled during active disease.

V usage is TRBV3-1 (or the pseudogene TRBV3-2) and J usage is TRBJ1-2; D is unclear. Trimming cost V 0 bases and J 8 bases, with 19 bases left between them. This CDR3 has 16 residues. Germline V gene sequence: CDR1 LGHDT, CDR2 YNNKEL (reference sequence). The CDR3 reads CASSQDLGQPSQGYTF. The CDR3 nucleotides are TGTGCCAGCAGCCAAGATCTGGGCCAACCCAGCCAGGGCTACACCTTC.

The V gene is TRBV2, the J gene TRBJ1-4; unclear D gene. Between the trimmed V and J ends, which lost 6 bases and 10 bases, there was a span of 9 bases. The CDR3 runs to 11 residues. Germline loops: CDR1 SNHLY, CDR2 FYNNEI. CDR3 DNA sequence: TGTGCCAGCAGCGCGGATCTAAAACTGTTTTTT. Protein sequence: CASSADLKLFF.

The chain uses TRBV11-2 and TRBJ2-3, with unresolved D. CDR1 SGHAT and CDR2 FQNNGV come from the germline V gene. There are 12 residues in the CDR3. V was trimmed by 2 bases and J by 4 bases, leaving 4 bases between them. The CDR3 loop reads CASSLSSDTQYF. The CDR3 DNA reads TGTGCCAGCAGCTTATCATCAGATACGCAGTATTTT.

This clone has only one observation. The chain couples TRBV2 to TRBJ2-1; 11 bases fit TRBD1. Trimming removed 10 bases from V and 6 bases from J; junction bases left unmatched: 8. Germline-derived CDR1 and CDR2 are SNHLY and FYNNEI. The CDR3 sequence is 14 residues long. The CDR3 nucleotides read TGTGCCACCGCCACGGACAGGGGGCGCAATGAGCAGTTCTTC. This gives the protein CATATDRGRNEQFF.

This chain joins TRBV6-7 and TRBJ2-5, with 8 bases that match TRBD1. TRBV6-7 is placed among ORFs of uncertain function. The CDR3 is 15 residues long. V dropped 6 bases and J dropped 5; count of bases not matched to a gene: 11. In nucleotides, the CDR3 is TGTGCCAGCAGGCCCTTTTCAGGGGGCGGGGAGACCCAGTACTTC. Amino acids: CASRPFSGGGETQYF.

The rearrangement joins TRBV6-5 to TRBJ1-5, with a tentative D call TRBD1 (5 bases). This CDR3 comprises 13 residues. Germline CDR1 reads MNHEY; CDR2 reads SVGAGI. Deletions cut 5 bases from V and 7 bases from J, with 12 bases between. CDR3 DNA: TGTGCCAGCAGTACGGGGGAAGTCCAGCCCCAGCATTTT. Translating gives CASSTGEVQPQHF.

V usage is TRBV19 and J usage is TRBJ2-1, with 10 bases aligning to TRBD1. The V and J ends lost 4 bases and 8 bases, in that order; junction bases with no gene match: 2. The CDR3 length is 13 residues. Germline CDR1 reads LNHDA; CDR2 reads SQIVND (reference sequence). The CDR3 protein is CASSKTGGYEQFF. In nucleotides, the CDR3 is TGTGCCAGTAGTAAGACAGGGGGCTATGAGCAGTTCTTC.

This clone was seen once. This chain uses TRBV27 with TRBJ2-6; D may be TRBD1 (5 bases). CDR1 is MNHEY and CDR2 is SMNVEV in the germline V gene (reference sequence). This CDR3 spans 16 amino acids. The V gene lost 7 bases and the J gene lost 2 bases, with 15 bases spanning the gap. The DNA for the CDR3 is TGTGCCAGCACTGGGATAGGGGCGGCTGGGGCCAACGTCCTGACTTTC. It specifies CASTGIGAAGANVLTF.

This chain links TRBV7-9 with TRBJ2-7; tentatively, D is TRBD1 (5 bases). V was trimmed by 5 bases and J by 3 bases, leaving 11 bases between them. In germline, CDR1 is SEHNR, CDR2 FQNEAQ (reference sequence). The CDR3 runs to 13 residues. The CDR3 DNA reads as TGTGCCAGCAGCCGACAGAACCGCTACGAGCAGTACTTC. This gives the protein CASSRQNRYEQYF.